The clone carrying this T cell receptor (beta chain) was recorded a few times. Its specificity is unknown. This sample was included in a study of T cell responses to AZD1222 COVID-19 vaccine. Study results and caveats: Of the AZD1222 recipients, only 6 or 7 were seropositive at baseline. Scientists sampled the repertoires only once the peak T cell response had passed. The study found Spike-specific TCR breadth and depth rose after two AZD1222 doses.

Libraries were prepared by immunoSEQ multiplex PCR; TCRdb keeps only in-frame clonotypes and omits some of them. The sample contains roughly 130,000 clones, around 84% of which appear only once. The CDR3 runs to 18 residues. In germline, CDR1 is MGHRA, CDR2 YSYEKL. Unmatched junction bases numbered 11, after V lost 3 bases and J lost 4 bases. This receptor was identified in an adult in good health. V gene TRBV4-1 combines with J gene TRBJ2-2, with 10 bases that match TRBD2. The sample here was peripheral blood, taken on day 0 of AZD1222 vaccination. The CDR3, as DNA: TGCGCCAGCAGCCAGACTGGTCTAGCGGGGGCGGTCACCGGGGAGCTGTTTTTT. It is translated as CASSQTGLAGAVTGELFF.